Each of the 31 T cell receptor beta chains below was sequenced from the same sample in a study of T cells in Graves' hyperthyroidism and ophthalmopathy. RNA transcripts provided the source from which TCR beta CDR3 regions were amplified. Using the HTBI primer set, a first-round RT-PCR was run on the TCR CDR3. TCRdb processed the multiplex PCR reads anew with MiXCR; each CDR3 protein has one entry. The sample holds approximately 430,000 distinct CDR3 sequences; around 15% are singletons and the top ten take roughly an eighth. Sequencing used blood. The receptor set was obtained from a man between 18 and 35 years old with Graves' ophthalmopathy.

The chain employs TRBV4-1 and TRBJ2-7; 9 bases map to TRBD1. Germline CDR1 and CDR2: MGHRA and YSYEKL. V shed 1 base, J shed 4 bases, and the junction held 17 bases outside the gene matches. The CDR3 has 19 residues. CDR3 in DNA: TGCGCCAGCAGCCAAGTCATTAGAGGCGGTCGGACAGGGGATTACGAGCAGTACTTC. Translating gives CASSQVIRGGRTGDYEQYF.

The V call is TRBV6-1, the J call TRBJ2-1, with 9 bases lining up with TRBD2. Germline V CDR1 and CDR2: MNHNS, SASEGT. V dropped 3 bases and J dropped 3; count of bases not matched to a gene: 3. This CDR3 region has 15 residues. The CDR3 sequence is CASSDSRGGYNEQFF. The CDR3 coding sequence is TGTGCCAGCAGTGACTCGCGGGGGGGCTACAATGAGCAGTTCTTC.

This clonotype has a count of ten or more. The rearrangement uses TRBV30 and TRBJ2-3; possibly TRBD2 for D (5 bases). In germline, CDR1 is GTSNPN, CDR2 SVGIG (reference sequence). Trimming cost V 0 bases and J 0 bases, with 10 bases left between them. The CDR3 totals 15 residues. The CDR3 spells CAWSVGRASTDTQYF. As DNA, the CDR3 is TGTGCCTGGAGTGTAGGGCGGGCTAGCACAGATACGCAGTATTTT.

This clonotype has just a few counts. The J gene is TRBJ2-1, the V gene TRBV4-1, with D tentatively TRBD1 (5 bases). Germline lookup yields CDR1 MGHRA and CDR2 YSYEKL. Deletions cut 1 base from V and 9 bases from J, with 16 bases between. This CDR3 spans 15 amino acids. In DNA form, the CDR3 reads TGCGCCAGCAGCCAAGTTCCAGACGCTACAGGTGAGCAGTTCTTC. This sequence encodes CASSQVPDATGEQFF.

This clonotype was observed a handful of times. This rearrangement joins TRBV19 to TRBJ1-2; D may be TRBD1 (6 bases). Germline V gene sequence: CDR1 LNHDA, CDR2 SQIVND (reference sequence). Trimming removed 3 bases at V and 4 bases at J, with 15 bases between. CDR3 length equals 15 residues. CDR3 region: CASSMGGEFLYGYTF. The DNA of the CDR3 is TGTGCCAGTAGTATGGGGGGCGAGTTTCTCTATGGCTACACCTTC.

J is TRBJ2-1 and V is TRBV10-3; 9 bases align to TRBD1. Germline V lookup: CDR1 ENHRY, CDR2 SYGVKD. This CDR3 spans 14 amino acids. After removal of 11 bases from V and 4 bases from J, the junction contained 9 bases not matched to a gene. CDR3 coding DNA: TGTGCCTTGGGAAGGACAGGGGAGTACAATGAGCAGTTCTTC. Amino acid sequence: CALGRTGEYNEQFF.

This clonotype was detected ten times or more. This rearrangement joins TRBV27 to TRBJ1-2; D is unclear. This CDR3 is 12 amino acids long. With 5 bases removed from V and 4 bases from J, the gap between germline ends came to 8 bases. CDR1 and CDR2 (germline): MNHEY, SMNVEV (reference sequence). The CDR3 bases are TGTGCCAGCAGTATGGAGGGCTATGGCTACACCTTC. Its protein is CASSMEGYGYTF.

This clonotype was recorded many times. The DNA for the CDR3 is TGCAGTGCTAGATCCACAACTAGCAATCAGCCCCAGCATTTT. Protein sequence: CSARSTTSNQPQHF. The chain links TRBV20-1 to TRBJ1-5; D is unclear. The CDR3 covers 14 residues. Trimming removed 2 bases at V and 0 bases at J, with 8 bases between. CDR1 is DFQATT and CDR2 is SNEGSKA in the germline V gene (reference sequence).

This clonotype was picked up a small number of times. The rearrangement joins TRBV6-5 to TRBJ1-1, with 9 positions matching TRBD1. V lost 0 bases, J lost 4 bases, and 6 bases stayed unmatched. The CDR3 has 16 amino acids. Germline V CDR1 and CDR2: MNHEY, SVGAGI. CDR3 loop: CASSYSPTGGSTEAFF. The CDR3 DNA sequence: TGTGCCAGCAGTTACTCGCCGACAGGGGGGTCCACTGAAGCTTTCTTT.

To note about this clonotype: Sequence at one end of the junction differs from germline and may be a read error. The CDR3 DNA follows: TGTGCCAGTAGTATGAGGACAGGCACAGGTACGCAGTATTTT. It encodes CASSMRTGTGTQYF. The chain links TRBV19 to TRBJ2-3; 7 bases are a match to TRBD1. This CDR3 has 14 amino acids. The germline V gene has CDR1 LNHDA and CDR2 SQIVND (reference sequence).

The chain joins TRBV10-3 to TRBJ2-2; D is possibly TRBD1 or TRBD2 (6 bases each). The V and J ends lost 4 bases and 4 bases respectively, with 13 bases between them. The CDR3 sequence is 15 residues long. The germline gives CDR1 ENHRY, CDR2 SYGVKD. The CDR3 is CAISGVTGATGELFF. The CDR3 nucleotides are TGTGCCATCAGTGGGGTGACGGGGGCCACCGGGGAGCTGTTTTTT.

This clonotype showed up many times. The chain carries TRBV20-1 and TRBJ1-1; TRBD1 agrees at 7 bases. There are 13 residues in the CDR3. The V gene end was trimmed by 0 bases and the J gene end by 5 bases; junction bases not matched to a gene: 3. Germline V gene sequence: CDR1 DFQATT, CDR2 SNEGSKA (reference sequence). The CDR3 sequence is CSARDHRGTEAFF. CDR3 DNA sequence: TGCAGTGCTAGAGATCACAGGGGAACTGAAGCTTTCTTT.

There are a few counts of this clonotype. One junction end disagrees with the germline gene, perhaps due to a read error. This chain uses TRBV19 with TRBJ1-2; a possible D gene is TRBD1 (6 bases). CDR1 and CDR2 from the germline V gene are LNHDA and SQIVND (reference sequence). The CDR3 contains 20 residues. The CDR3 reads CASSIGLRGPPQTAGYGCTF. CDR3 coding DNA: TGTGCCAGTAGCATAGGTCTCAGGGGACCCCCCCAGACAGCAGGCTATGGCTGCACCTTC.

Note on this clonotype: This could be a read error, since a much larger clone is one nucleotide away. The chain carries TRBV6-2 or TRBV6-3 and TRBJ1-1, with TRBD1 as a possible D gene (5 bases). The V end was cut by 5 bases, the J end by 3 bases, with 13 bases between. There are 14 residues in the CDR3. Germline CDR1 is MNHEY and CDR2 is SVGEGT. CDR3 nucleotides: TGTGCCAGCAGTGTGACCGGGGGGGACACTGAAGCTTTCTTT. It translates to CASSVTGGDTEAFF.

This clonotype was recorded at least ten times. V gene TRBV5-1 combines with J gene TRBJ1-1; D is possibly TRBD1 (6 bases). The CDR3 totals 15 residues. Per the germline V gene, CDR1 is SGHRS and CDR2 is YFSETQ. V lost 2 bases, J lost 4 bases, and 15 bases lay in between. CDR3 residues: CASSFSGGDSTEAFF. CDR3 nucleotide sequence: TGCGCCAGCAGCTTTAGTGGGGGCGACAGCACTGAAGCTTTCTTT.

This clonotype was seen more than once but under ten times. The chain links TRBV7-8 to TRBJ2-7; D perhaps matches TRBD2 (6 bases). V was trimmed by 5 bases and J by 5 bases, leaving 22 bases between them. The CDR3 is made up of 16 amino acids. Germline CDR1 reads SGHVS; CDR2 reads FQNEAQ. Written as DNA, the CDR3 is TGTGCCAGCAGCCCTCCCCCCGGCGGAGGGAGGCACGAGCAGTACTTC. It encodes CASSPPPGGGRHEQYF.

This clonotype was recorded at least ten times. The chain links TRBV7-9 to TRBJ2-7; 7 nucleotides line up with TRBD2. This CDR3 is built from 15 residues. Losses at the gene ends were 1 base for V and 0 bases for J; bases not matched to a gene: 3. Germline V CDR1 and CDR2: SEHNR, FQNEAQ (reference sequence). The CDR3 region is CASSLEASGSYEQYF. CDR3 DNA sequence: TGTGCCAGCAGCTTAGAGGCTAGCGGCTCCTACGAGCAGTACTTC. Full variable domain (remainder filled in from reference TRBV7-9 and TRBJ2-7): DTGVSQNPRHKITKRGQNVTFRCDPISEHNRLYWYRQTLGQGPEFLTYFQNEAQLEKSRLLSDRFSAERPKGSFSTLEIQRTEQGDSAMYLCASSLEASGSYEQYFGPGTRLTVT.

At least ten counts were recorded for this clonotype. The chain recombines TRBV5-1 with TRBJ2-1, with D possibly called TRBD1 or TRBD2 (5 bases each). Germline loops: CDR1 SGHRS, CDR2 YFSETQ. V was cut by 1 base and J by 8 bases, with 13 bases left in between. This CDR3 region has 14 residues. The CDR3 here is CASSLIPRGDEQFF. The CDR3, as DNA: TGCGCCAGCAGCTTGATCCCCCGAGGGGATGAGCAGTTCTTC.

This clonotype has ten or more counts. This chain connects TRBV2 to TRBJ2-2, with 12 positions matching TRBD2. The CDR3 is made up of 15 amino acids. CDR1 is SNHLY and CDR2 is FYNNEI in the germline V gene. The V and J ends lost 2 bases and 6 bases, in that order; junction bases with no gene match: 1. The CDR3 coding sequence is TGTGCCAGCAGTGAACTAGCGGGGGGGCCCGGGGAGCTGTTTTTT. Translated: CASSELAGGPGELFF.

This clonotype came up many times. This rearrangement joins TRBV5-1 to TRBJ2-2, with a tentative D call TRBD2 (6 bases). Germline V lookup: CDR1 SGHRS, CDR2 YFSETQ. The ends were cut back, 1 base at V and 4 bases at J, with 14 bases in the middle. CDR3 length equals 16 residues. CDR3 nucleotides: TGCGCCAGCAGCTTGTACGGGGGAGCTACCACCGGGGAGCTGTTTTTT. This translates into CASSLYGGATTGELFF.

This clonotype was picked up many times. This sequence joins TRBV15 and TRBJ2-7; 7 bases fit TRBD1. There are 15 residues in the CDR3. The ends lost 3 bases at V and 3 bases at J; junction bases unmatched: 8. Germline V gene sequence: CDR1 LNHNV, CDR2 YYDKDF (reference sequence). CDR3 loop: CATSRAGGSNYEQYF. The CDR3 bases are TGTGCCACCAGCAGGGCAGGGGGATCAAACTACGAGCAGTACTTC.

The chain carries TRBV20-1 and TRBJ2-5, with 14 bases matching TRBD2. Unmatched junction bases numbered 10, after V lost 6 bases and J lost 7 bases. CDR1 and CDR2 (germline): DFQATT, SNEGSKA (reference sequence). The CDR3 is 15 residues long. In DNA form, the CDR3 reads TGCAGTGCAGCCGGGACTAGCGGGAGCCTTGGGACCCAGTACTTC. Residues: CSAAGTSGSLGTQYF.

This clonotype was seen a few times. The chain's CDR3 is CASSESGQGFGQPQHF. In DNA, the CDR3 is TGCGCCAGCAGTGAGTCAGGACAGGGATTTGGTCAGCCCCAGCATTTT. The rearrangement joins TRBV10-2 to TRBJ1-5; 8 nucleotides agree with TRBD1. The CDR3 length is 16 residues. Germline assignment: CDR1 WSHSY and CDR2 SAAADI. V was clipped by 0 bases and J by 6 bases; unmatched bases: 7.

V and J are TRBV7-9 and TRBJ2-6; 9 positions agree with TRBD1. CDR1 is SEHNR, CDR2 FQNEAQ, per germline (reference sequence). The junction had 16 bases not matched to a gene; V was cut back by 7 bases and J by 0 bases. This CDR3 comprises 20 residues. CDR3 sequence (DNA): TGTGCCAGCATTCTACCCTCCCGACAGGGGGAGGTCTCTGGGGCCAACGTCCTGACTTTC. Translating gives CASILPSRQGEVSGANVLTF.

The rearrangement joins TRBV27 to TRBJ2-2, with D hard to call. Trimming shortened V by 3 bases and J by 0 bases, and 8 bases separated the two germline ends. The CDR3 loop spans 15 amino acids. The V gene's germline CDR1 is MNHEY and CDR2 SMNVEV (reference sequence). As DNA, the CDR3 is TGTGCCAGCAGTTTGGACGGCGCGAACACCGGGGAGCTGTTTTTT. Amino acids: CASSLDGANTGELFF.

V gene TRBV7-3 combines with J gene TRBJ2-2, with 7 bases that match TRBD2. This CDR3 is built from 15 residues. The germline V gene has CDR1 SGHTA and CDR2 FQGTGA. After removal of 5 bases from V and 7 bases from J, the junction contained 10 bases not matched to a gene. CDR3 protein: CASSLLERDSGELFF. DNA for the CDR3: TGTGCCAGCAGCCTGTTGGAGCGGGATAGCGGGGAGCTGTTTTTT.

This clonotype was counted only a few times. CDR3 bases: TGTGCCAGCAGCCCCCTTAGGATCGGGAACACCGGGGAGCTGTTTTTT. It yields the protein CASSPLRIGNTGELFF. This rearrangement joins TRBV7-8 to TRBJ2-2; D not certain. Trimming pared 5 bases from V and 1 base from J, leaving 14 bases between. The CDR3 is made up of 16 amino acids. In germline, CDR1 is SGHVS, CDR2 FQNEAQ.

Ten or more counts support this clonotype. The CDR3 region has the DNA TGTGCCAGCACTCGGGACAGCTACAATCAGCCCCAGCATTTT. Translating gives CASTRDSYNQPQHF. The rearrangement uses TRBV12-3 or TRBV12-4 and TRBJ1-5, with 7 bases aligning to TRBD1. The length of the CDR3 is 14 residues. V lost 7 bases, J lost 3 bases, and 6 bases stayed unmatched.

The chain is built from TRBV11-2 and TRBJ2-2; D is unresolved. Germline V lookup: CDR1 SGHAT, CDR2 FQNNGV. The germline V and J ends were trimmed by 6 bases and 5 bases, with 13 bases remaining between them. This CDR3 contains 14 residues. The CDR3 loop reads CASSYARLTGELFF. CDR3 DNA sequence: TGTGCCAGCAGTTATGCCCGTTTGACCGGGGAGCTGTTTTTT.

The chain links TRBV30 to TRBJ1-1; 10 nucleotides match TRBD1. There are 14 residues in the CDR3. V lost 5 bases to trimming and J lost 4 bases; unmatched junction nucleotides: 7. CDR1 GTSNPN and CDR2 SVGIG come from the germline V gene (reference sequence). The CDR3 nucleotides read TGTGCCTGGGACAGGGGGCCCCGGACCACTGAAGCTTTCTTT. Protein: CAWDRGPRTTEAFF.

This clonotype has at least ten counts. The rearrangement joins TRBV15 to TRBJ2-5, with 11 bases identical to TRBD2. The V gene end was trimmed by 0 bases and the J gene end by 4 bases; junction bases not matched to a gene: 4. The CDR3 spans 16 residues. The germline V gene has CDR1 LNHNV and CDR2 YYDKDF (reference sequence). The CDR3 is CATSRDASGGLETQYF. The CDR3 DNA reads TGTGCCACCAGCAGAGATGCTAGCGGGGGGTTAGAGACCCAGTACTTC.